Included here is one T cell receptor beta chain sequence, with context. Its antigen remains unidentified. The same CDR3 also results from other DNA sequences found in this sample. TCRdb keeps only in-frame clones here, not all; method: immunoSEQ multiplex PCR. The sample records some 2,000,000 clones, 85% to 95% being singletons. Germline CDR1 and CDR2: SGHRS and YFSETQ. V was cut by 1 base and J by 4 bases, with 6 bases left in between. This CDR3 is 12 amino acids long. This entry comes from a study of shared clonotypes between healthy human individuals. Whole-study results and caveats: Richness estimates generally favored naive over memory subsets.

Input material: naive CD4+ T cells sorted from blood. Subset specified: CD45RA+ positively selected. The clonotype originates from a man younger than 30 in good health. V is TRBV5-1 and J is TRBJ2-7; no firm D call. Here the CDR3 DNA reads TGCGCCAGCAGCTTGTACGGTTACGAGCAGTACTTC. Translated, it gives CASSLYGYEQYF.